This passage covers 13 T cell receptor beta chains from one sample sequenced in a study of T cell responses to AZD1222 COVID-19 vaccine. Profiled with immunoSEQ multiplex PCR; TCRdb holds only in-frame clones, not every one. Found here are under 200,000 clones, over 75% of them singletons; the top ten hold approximately 4.3%. The sequencing here drew on peripheral blood, taken 28 days after the second AZD1222 dose. These receptor sequences come from an adult who received the AZD1222 COVID-19 vaccine.

This clone was observed a single time. The chain uses TRBV18 and TRBJ1-3, with D possibly being TRBD1 (5 bases). Germline V gene data show CDR1 as KGHSH and CDR2 as LQKENI. This CDR3 spans 18 amino acids. Trimming took 3 bases from V and 0 from J, leaving 18 bases between them. In DNA, the CDR3 is TGTGCCAGCTCACCTAGGGACTTCCGAATCGGCTCTGGAAACACCATATATTTT. Protein: CASSPRDFRIGSGNTIYF.

Concerning this clone itself: Other DNA variants within this sample encode the same CDR3. The chain is built from TRBV15 and TRBJ1-3, with D hard to call. The CDR3 sequence is 13 residues long. Germline assignment: CDR1 LNHNV and CDR2 YYDKDF (reference sequence). The ends were cut back, 0 bases at V and 4 bases at J, with 4 bases in the middle. CDR3 region: CATSRDPGNTIYF. CDR3 coding DNA: TGTGCCACCAGCAGAGATCCGGGAAACACCATATATTTT.

This chain uses TRBV27 with TRBJ1-2, with D perhaps matching TRBD1 (6 bases). The germline V gene encodes CDR1 MNHEY and CDR2 SMNVEV (reference sequence). V dropped 5 bases and J dropped 2 bases, with 12 bases sitting between them. This CDR3 is 14 amino acids long. CDR3 sequence: CASSTRDMNYGYTF. For the CDR3, the DNA is TGTGCCAGCAGTACCCGGGACATGAACTATGGCTACACCTTC.

This clone was recorded only once. The chain has TRBV5-1 and TRBJ1-3; D is ambiguous. Germline V gene lookup returns CDR1 SGHRS and CDR2 YFSETQ. This CDR3 spans 15 amino acids. The V gene lost 5 bases and the J gene lost 2 bases, with 14 bases spanning the gap. CDR3 loop: CASREAGVAGNTIYF. CDR3 coding DNA: TGCGCCAGCAGGGAGGCTGGGGTAGCTGGAAACACCATATATTTT. Full variable domain (outside the CDR3, taken from reference TRBV5-1 and TRBJ1-3): KAGVTQTPRYLIKTRGQQVTLSCSPISGHRSVSWYQQTPGQGLQFLFEYFSETQRNKGNFPGRFSGRQFSNSRSEMNVSTLELGDSALYLCASREAGVAGNTIYFGEGSWLTVV.

The chain links TRBV19 to TRBJ1-2; D remains ambiguous. Trimming stripped 3 bases from V and 6 bases from J, with 11 bases between. From germline, CDR1 is LNHDA and CDR2 SQIVND (reference sequence). This CDR3 contains 13 residues. The CDR3 nucleotides are TGTGCCAGTAGTATTGAAACAGCCGATGGCTACACCTTC. Amino acids: CASSIETADGYTF.

The chain combines TRBV19 with TRBJ2-2; D possibly corresponds to TRBD1 (6 bases). CDR3 length: 15 amino acids. V lost 4 bases and J 1 base, leaving 10 bases between the germline ends. Per the germline V gene, CDR1 is LNHDA and CDR2 is SQIVND (reference sequence). The CDR3 DNA reads TGTGCCAGTAGTACTATGACAGGGAACACCGGGGAGCTGTTTTTT. Translating gives CASSTMTGNTGELFF.

The chain couples TRBV11-3 to TRBJ2-1; 9 bases match TRBD1. Per germline, CDR1 SGHNT and CDR2 YENEEA. This CDR3 region has 15 residues. Trimming took 6 bases from V and 7 from J; bases not matched to a gene: 10. The CDR3 loop reads CASSLTGGERNEQFF. CDR3 nucleotide sequence: TGTGCCAGCAGTCTTACAGGGGGCGAAAGGAATGAGCAGTTCTTC.

The chain recombines TRBV19 with TRBJ1-4, with 10 bases lining up with TRBD1. This CDR3 has 15 amino acids. The V segment lost 7 bases and the J segment 5 bases; nucleotides outside the gene matches: 7. Per germline, CDR1 LNHDA and CDR2 SQIVND (reference sequence). CDR3 coding DNA: TGTGCCAGTACTCTAGCGGGACAGGGGAATGAAAAACTGTTTTTT. This sequence encodes CASTLAGQGNEKLFF.

This clone was seen only once. Written as DNA, the CDR3 is TGTGCCACCAGTCCGGATCCCAATCGGGTGACTGAAGCTTTCTTT. Its protein product is CATSPDPNRVTEAFF. The chain joins TRBV15 to TRBJ1-1; D is uncertain. V lost 6 bases and J 5 bases, leaving 19 bases between the germline ends. The CDR3 runs 15 residues. Germline lookup yields CDR1 LNHNV and CDR2 YYDKDF (reference sequence).

This clone was observed a single time. J is TRBJ1-3 and V is TRBV3-1 (or the pseudogene TRBV3-2), with no clear D. V lost 4 bases and J lost 6, with 16 bases in between. Germline V gene lookup returns CDR1 LGHDT and CDR2 YNNKEL (reference sequence). The CDR3 totals 15 residues. CDR3 sequence reads: CASSLNDGYKNTIYF. The CDR3 DNA reads as TGTGCCAGCAGCCTAAATGACGGATATAAAAACACCATATATTTT.

The chain is built from TRBV7-2 and TRBJ1-1; D possibly corresponds to TRBD1 (6 bases). V was cut by 1 base and J by 1 base, with 10 bases left in between. CDR1 is SGHTA, CDR2 FQGNSA, per germline. The CDR3 loop spans 15 amino acids. The CDR3, as DNA: TGTGCCAGCAGCTTAGGTGTAGGGGGGAACACTGAAGCTTTCTTT. Its protein product is CASSLGVGGNTEAFF.

This clone appeared a few times. The J gene is TRBJ1-6, the V gene TRBV7-6; no firm D call. CDR1 is SGHVS and CDR2 is FNYEAQ in the germline V gene. Trimming took off 3 bases at V and 8 bases at J, with 5 bases between the two ends. This CDR3 has 12 residues. The CDR3 DNA is TGTGCCAGCAGCTTGGGTGATTCACCCCTCCACTTT. Residues: CASSLGDSPLHF.

This clone was counted a single time. The V call is TRBV30, the J call TRBJ1-3; D not certain. CDR3 size: 14 residues. Per germline, CDR1 GTSNPN and CDR2 SVGIG (reference sequence). Between the trimmed V and J ends, which lost 3 bases and 0 bases, there was a span of 9 bases. CDR3 nucleotide sequence: TGTGCCTGGAGAGTGGGGTTCTCTGGAAACACCATATATTTT. Residues: CAWRVGFSGNTIYF.